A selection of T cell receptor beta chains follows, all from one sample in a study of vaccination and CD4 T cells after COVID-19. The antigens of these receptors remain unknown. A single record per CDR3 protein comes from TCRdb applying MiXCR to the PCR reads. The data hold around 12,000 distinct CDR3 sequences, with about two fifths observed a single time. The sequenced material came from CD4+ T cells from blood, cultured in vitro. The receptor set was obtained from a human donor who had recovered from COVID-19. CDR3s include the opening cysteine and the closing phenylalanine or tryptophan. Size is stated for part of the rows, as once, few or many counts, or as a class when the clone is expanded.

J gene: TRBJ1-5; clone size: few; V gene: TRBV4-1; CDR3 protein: CASSQAFEQPQHF
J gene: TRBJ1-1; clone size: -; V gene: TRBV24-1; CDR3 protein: CATSDLYSMNTEAFF
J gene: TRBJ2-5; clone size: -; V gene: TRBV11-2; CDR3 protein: CASSLAAGLAGEETQYF
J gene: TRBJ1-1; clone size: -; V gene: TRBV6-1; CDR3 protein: CASSRSIRGSEAFF
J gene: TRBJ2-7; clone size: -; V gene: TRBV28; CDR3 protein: CASSSFGTSGSYEQYF
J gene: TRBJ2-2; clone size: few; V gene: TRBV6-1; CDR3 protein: CATAPRTVGELFF
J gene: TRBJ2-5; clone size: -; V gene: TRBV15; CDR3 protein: CATSRGQGETQYF
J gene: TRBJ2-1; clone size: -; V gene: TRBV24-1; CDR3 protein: CATSDFSSGDNEQFF
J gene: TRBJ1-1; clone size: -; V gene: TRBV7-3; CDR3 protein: CASSPGQMNTEAFF
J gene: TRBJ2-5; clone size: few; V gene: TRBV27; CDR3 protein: CASSQRERETQYF
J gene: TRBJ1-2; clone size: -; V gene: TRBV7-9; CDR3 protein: CASSLPGQGDYGYTF
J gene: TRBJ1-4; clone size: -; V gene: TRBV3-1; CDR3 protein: CASSRGAELFF
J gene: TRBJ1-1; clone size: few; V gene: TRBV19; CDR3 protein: CASSSSGTGTGTEAFF
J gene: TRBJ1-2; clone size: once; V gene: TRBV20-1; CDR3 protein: CSAFGTAYGYTF
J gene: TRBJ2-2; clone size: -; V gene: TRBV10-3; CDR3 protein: CAINGGENTGELFF
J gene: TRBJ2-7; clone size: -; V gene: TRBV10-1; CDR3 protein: CASSERLAGGDEQYF
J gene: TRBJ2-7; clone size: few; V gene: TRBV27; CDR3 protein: CASSSIGGGPYEQYF
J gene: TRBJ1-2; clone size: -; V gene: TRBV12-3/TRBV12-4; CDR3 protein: CASTPGRGYGYTF
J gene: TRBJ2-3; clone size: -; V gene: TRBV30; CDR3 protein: CAQRWADTDTQYF
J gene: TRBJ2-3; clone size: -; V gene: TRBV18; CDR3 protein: CASSVVEDTQYF
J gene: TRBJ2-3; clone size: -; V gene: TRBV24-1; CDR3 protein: CATSDLRASHSTDTQYF
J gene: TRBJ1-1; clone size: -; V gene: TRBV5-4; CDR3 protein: CASSLGGGRDTEAFF
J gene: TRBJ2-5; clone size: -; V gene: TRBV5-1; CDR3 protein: CASSLGMQTQYF
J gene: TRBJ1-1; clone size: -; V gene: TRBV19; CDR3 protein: CASSPRDGEAFF